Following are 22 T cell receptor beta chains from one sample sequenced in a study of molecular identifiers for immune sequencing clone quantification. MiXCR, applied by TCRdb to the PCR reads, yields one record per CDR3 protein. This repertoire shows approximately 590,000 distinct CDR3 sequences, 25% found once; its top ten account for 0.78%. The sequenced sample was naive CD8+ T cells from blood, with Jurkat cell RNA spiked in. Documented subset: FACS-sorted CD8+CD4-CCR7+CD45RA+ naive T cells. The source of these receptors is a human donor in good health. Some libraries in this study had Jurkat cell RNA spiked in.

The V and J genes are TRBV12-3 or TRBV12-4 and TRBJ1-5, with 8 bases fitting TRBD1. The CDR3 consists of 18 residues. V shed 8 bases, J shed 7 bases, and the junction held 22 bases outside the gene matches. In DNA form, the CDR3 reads TGTGCCAGCGCCTTGGAGACAGGGGCAACTACTCGACTACAGCCCCAGCATTTT. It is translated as CASALETGATTRLQPQHF.

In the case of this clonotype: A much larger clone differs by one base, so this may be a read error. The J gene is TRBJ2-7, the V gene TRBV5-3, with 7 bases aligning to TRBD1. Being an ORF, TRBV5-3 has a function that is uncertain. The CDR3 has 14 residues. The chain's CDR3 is CASSSTGAYYEQYF. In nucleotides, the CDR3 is TGTGCCAGCAGCTCAACAGGGGCATACTACGAGCAGTACTTC.

CDR3 in amino acids: CASSLSPGVNQPQHF. Here the CDR3 DNA reads TGTGCCAGCAGCTTATCCCCAGGGGTCAATCAGCCCCAGCATTTT. The V gene is TRBV7-2, the J gene TRBJ1-5; tentative D call: TRBD1 (6 bases). Trimming shortened V by 2 bases and J by 3 bases, and 11 bases separated the two germline ends. The length of the CDR3 is 15 residues. Germline V gene lookup returns CDR1 SGHTA and CDR2 FQGNSA.

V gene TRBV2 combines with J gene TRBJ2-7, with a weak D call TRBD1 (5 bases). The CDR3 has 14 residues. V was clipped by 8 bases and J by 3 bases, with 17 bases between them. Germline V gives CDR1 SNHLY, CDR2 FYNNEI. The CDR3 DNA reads TGTGCCAGCCTAGGGGCAGGGCCCCACTACGAGCAGTACTTC. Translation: CASLGAGPHYEQYF.

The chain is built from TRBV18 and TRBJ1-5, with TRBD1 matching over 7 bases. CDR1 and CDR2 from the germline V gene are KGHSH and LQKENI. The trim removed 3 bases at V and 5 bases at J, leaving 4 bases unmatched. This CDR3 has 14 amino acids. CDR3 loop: CASSPGDRDQPQHF. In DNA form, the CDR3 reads TGTGCCAGCTCACCGGGAGACAGGGATCAGCCCCAGCATTTT.

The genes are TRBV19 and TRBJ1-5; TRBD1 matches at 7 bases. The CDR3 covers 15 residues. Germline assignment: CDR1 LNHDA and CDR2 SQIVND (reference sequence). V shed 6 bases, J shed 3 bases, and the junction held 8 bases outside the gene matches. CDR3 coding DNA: TGTGCCAGTAGAGCGACAGGGAACGCCAATCAGCCCCAGCATTTT. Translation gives CASRATGNANQPQHF.

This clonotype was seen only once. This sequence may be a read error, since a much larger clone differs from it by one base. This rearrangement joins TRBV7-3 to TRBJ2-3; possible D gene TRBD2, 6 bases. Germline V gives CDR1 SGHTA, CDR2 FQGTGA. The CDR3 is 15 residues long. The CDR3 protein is CAGSLTAGTQDTQYF. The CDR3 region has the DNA TGTGCCGGCAGCTTAACTGCGGGGACCCAAGATACGCAGTATTTT.

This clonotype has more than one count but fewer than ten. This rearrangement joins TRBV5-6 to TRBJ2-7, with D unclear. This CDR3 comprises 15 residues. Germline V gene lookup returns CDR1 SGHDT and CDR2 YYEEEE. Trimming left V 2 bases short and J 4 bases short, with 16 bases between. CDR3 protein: CASSLGVPQVYEQYF. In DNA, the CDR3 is TGTGCCAGCAGCTTAGGCGTACCCCAGGTATACGAGCAGTACTTC.

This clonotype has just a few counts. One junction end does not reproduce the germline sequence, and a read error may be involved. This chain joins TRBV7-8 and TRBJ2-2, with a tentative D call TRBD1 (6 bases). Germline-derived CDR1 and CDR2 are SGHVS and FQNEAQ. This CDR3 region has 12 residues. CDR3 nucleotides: TGCACTTCGGACAGACTCACCGGGGAGCTGTTTTTT. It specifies CTSDRLTGELFF.

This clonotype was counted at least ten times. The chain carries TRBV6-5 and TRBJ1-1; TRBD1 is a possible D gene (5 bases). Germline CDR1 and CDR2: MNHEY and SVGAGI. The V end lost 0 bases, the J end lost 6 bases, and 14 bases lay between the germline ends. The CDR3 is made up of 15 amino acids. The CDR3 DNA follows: TGTGCCAGCAGTTACTCTGGGGGGGGTCGGTCTGAAGCTTTCTTT. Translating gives CASSYSGGGRSEAFF.

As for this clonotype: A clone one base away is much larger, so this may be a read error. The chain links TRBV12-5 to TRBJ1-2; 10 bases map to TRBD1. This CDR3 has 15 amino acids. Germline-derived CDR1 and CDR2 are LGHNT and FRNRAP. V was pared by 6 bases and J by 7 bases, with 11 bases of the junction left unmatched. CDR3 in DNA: TGTGCTAGTGGAGCCCCGGGACAGGGGTGCCGTGGCTACACCTTC. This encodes CASGAPGQGCRGYTF.

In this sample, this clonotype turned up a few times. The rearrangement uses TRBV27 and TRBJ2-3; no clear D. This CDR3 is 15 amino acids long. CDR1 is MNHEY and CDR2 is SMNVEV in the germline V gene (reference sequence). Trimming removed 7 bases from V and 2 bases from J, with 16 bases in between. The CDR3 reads CASTYLSGTTDTQYF. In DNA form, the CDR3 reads TGTGCCAGCACCTACCTTTCCGGTACCACAGATACGCAGTATTTT.

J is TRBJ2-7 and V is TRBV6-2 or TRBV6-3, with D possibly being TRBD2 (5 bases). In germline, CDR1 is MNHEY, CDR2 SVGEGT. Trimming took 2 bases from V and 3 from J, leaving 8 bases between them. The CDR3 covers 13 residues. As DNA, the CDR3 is TGTGCCAGCAGTTACAGAGGACTCTACGAGCAGTACTTC. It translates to CASSYRGLYEQYF.

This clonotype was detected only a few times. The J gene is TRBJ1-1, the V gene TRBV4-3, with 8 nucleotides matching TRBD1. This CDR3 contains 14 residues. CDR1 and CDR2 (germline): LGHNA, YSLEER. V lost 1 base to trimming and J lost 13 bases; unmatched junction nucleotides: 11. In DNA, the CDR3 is TGCGCCAGCAGCCAAGGTAGCGACAGGGGAGTAGTTTTCTTT. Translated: CASSQGSDRGVVFF.

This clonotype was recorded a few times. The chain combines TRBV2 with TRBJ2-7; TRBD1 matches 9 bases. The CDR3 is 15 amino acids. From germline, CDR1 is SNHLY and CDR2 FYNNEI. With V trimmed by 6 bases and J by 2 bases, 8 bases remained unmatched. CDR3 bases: TGTGCCAGCAGACCGCGGACAGGGGCTACCTACGAGCAGTACTTC. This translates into CASRPRTGATYEQYF.

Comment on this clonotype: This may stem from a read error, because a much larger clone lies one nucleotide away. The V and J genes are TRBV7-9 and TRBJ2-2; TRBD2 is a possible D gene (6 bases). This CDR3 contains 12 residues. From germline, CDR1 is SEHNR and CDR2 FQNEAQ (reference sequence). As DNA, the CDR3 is TGTGCCTGCAGCTCGGAGGGCGGGGAGCTGTTTTTT. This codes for CACSSEGGELFF. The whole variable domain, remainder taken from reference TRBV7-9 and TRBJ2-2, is DTGVSQNPRHKITKRGQNVTFRCDPISEHNRLYWYRQTLGQGPEFLTYFQNEAQLEKSRLLSDRFSAERPKGSFSTLEIQRTEQGDSAMYLCACSSEGGELFFGEGSRLTVL.

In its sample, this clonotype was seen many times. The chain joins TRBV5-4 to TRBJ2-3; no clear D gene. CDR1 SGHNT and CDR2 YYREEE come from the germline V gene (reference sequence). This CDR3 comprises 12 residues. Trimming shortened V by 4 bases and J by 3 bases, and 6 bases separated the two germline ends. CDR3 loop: CASSITTDTQYF. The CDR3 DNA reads TGTGCCAGCAGCATAACTACAGATACGCAGTATTTT.

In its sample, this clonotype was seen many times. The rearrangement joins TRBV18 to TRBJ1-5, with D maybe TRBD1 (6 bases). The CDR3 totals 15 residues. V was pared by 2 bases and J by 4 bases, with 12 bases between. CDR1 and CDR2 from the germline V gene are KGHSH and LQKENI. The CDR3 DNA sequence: TGTGCCAGCTCACCATTCGGGGGGCTTAATCAGCCCCAGCATTTT. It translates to CASSPFGGLNQPQHF.

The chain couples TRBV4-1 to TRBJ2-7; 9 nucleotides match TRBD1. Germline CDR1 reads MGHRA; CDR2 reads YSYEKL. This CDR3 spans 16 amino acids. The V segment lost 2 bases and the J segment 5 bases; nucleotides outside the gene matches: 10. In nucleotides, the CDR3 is TGCGCCAGCAGCCAACTCCCGGGACAGGGCGCCCACGAGCAGTACTTC. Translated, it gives CASSQLPGQGAHEQYF.

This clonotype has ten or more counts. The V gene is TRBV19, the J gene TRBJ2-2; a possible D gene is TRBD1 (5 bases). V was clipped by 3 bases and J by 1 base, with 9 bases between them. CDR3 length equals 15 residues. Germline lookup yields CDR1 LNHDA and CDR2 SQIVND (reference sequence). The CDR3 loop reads CASSMRQGNTGELFF. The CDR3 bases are TGTGCCAGTAGTATGAGGCAGGGGAACACCGGGGAGCTGTTTTTT.

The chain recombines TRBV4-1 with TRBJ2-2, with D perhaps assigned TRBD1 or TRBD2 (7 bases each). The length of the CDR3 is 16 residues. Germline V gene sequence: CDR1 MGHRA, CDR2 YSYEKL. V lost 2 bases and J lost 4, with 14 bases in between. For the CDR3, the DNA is TGCGCCAGCAGCCAAAGGGAGGGGGCGGGCACCGGGGAGCTGTTTTTT. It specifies CASSQREGAGTGELFF.

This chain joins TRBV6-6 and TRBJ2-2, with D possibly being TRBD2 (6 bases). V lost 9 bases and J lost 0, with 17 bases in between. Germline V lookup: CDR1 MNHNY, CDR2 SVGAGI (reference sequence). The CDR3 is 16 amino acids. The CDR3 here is CASIPSSGSNTGELFF. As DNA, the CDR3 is TGTGCCAGTATCCCATCCAGCGGGTCGAACACCGGGGAGCTGTTTTTT.